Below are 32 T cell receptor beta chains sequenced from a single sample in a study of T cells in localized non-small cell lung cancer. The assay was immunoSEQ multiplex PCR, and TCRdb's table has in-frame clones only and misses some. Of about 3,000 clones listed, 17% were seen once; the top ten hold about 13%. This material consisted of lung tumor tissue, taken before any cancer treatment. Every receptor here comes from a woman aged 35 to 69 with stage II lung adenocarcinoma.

The CDR3 nucleotides read TGTGCCAGCAGCGCGGGACTTACTTCTTACAATGAGCAGTTCTTC. Translated, it gives CASSAGLTSYNEQFF. The chain carries TRBV9 and TRBJ2-1, with a weak D call TRBD2 (6 bases). The CDR3 sequence is 15 residues long. Germline V CDR1 and CDR2: SGDLS, YYNGEE. V was pared by 3 bases and J by 4 bases, with 14 bases between. The full variable domain, with the rest looked up from reference TRBV9 and TRBJ2-1, is DSGVTQTPKHLITATGQRVTLRCSPRSGDLSVYWYQQSLDQGLQFLIQYYNGEERAKGNILERFSAQQFPDLHSELNLSSLELGDSALYFCASSAGLTSYNEQFFGPGTRLTVL.

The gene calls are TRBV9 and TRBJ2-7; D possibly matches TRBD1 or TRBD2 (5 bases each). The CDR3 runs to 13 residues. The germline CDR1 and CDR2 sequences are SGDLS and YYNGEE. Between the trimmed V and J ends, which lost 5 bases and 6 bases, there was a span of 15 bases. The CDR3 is CASSEMGEGEQYF. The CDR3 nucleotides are TGTGCCAGCAGTGAAATGGGGGAAGGCGAGCAGTACTTC. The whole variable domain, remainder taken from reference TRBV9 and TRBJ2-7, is DSGVTQTPKHLITATGQRVTLRCSPRSGDLSVYWYQQSLDQGLQFLIQYYNGEERAKGNILERFSAQQFPDLHSELNLSSLELGDSALYFCASSEMGEGEQYFGPGTRLTVT.

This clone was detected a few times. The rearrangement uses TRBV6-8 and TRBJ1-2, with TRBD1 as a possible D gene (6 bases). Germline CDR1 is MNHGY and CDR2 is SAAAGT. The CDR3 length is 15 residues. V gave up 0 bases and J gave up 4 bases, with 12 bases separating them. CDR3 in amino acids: CASSYSNRAAYGYTF. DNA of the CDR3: TGTGCCAGCAGTTACTCGAACAGGGCCGCCTATGGCTACACCTTC.

DNA for the CDR3: TGCAGCGTTTCCGGACAGCGAAGGAACACTGAAGCTTTCTTT. Translation gives CSVSGQRRNTEAFF. The rearrangement uses TRBV29-1 and TRBJ1-1; D perhaps matches TRBD1 (6 bases). There are 14 residues in the CDR3. The germline CDR1 and CDR2 sequences are SQVTM and ANQGSEA. Trimming took 5 bases from V and 1 from J, leaving 14 bases between them.

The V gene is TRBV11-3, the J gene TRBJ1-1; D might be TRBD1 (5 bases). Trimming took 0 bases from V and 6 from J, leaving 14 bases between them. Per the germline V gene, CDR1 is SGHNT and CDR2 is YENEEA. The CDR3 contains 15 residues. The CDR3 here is CASSLDQGIGAEAFF. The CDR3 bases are TGTGCCAGCAGCTTAGATCAGGGTATTGGGGCTGAAGCTTTCTTT.

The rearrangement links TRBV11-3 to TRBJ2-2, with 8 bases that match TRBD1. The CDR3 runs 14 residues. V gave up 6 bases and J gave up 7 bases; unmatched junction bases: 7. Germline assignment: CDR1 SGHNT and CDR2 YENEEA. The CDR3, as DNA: TGTGCCAGCAGTACTGGACAGGGCGGCGGGGAGCTGTTTTTT. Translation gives CASSTGQGGGELFF.

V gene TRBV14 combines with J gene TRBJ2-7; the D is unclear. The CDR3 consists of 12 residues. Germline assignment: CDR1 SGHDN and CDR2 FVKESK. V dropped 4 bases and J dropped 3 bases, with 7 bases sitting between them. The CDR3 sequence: CASSPTSYEQYF. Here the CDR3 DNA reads TGTGCCAGCAGCCCAACCAGCTACGAGCAGTACTTC.

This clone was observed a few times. CDR3 bases: TGTGCCAGCAGCCTGCCCGGGACTAGCTCCTACAATGAGCAGTTCTTC. Protein product: CASSLPGTSSYNEQFF. The chain joins TRBV11-3 to TRBJ2-1; 8 bases fit TRBD2. CDR3 size: 16 residues. The germline CDR1 and CDR2 sequences are SGHNT and YENEEA. The trim removed 5 bases at V and 0 bases at J, leaving 6 bases unmatched. The full variable domain, completed using reference TRBV11-3 and TRBJ2-1, is EAGVVQSPRYKIIEKKQPVAFWCNPISGHNTLYWYLQNLGQGPELLIRYENEEAVDDSQLPKDRFSAERLKGVDSTLKIQPAELGDSAVYLCASSLPGTSSYNEQFFGPGTRLTVL.

The CDR3 protein is CASSYSIGQLYGYTF. The CDR3 DNA sequence: TGTGCCAGCAGTTACTCGATAGGACAGCTCTATGGCTACACCTTC. The chain joins TRBV6-8 to TRBJ1-2; D is perhaps TRBD1 (6 bases). The CDR3 contains 15 residues. Germline-derived CDR1 and CDR2 are MNHGY and SAAAGT. Deletions cut 0 bases from V and 4 bases from J, with 12 bases between.

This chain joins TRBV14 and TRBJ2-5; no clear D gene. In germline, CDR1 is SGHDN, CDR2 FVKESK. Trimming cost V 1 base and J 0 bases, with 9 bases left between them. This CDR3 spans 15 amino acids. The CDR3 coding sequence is TGTGCCAGCAGCCAAGTAGGGCGTTACCAAGAGACCCAGTACTTC. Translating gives CASSQVGRYQETQYF.

This CDR3 reads CASSRRAEKLFF. Here the CDR3 DNA reads TGTGCCAGCAGTCGGAGGGCAGAAAAACTGTTTTTT. The chain links TRBV6-8 to TRBJ1-4; D call uncertain. The germline V and J ends were trimmed by 5 bases and 8 bases, with 9 bases remaining between them. The germline CDR1 and CDR2 sequences are MNHGY and SAAAGT. This CDR3 has 12 residues.

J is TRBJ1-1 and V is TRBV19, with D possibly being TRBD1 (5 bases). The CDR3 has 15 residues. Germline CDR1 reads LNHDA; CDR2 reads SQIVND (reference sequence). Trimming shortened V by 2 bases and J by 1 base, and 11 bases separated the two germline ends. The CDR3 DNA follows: TGTGCCAGTAGTATACGACAGACCCAGAACACTGAAGCTTTCTTT. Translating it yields CASSIRQTQNTEAFF.

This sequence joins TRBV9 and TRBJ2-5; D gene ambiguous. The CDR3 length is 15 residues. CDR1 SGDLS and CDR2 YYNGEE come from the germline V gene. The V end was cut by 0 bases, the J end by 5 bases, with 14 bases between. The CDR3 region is CASSVEGRLGETQYF. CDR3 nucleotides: TGTGCCAGCAGCGTAGAGGGCAGGCTGGGGGAGACCCAGTACTTC.

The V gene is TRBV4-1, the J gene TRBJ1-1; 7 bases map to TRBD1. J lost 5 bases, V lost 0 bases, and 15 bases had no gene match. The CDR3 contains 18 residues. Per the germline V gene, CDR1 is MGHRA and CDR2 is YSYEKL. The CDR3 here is CASSQDLPVSGGWTEAFF. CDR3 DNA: TGCGCCAGCAGCCAAGATCTTCCGGTTTCAGGGGGATGGACTGAAGCTTTCTTT.

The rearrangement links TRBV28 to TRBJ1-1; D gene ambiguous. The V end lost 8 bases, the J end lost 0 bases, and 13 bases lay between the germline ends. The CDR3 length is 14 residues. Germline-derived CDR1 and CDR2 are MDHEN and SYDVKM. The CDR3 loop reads CASAGGRMNTEAFF. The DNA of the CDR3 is TGTGCCAGCGCTGGAGGCAGAATGAACACTGAAGCTTTCTTT.

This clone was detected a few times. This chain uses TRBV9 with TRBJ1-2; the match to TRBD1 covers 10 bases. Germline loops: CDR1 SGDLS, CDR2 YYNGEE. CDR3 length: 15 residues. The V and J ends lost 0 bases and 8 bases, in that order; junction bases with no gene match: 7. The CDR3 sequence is CASSVGPGTGDGYTF. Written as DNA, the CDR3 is TGTGCCAGCAGCGTAGGTCCCGGGACAGGGGACGGCTACACCTTC.

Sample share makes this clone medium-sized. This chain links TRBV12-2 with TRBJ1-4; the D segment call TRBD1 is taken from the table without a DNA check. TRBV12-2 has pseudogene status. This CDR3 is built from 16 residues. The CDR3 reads CASLSGQGHRNEKLFF. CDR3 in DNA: TGTGCCTCCCTATCGGGACAGGGACACCGTAATGAAAAACTGTTTTTT.

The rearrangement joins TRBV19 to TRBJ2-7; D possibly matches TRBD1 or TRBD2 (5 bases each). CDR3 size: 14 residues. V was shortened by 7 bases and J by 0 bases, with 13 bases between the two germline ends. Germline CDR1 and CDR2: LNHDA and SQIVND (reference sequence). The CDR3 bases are TGTGCCAGTACCCCGGCAGGGAGCTCCTACGAGCAGTACTTC. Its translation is CASTPAGSSYEQYF.

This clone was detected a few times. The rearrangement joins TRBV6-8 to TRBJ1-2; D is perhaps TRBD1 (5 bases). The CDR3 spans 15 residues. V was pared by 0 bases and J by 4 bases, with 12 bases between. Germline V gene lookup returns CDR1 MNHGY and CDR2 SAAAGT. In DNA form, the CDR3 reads TGTGCCAGCAGTTACTCTTCCCAGGGTCGCTATGGCTACACCTTC. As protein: CASSYSSQGRYGYTF.

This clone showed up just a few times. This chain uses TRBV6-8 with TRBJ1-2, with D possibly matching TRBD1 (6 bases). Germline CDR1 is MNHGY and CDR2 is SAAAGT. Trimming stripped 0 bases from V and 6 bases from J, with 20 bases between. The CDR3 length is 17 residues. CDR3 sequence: CASSYSGDGQGSNGYTF. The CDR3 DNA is TGTGCCAGCAGTTACTCGGGGGACGGGCAGGGGTCTAATGGCTACACCTTC.

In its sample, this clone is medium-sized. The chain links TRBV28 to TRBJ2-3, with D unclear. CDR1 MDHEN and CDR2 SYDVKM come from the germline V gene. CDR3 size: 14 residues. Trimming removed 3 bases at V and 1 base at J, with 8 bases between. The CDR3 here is CASSFLAGTDTQYF. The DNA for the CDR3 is TGTGCCAGCAGTTTCTTGGCGGGCACAGATACGCAGTATTTT.

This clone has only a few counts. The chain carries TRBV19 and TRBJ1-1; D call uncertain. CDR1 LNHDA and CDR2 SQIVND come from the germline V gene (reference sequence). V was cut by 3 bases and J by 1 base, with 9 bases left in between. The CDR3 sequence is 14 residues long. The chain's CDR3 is CASSMGFGNTEAFF. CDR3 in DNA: TGTGCCAGTAGTATGGGGTTTGGGAACACTGAAGCTTTCTTT. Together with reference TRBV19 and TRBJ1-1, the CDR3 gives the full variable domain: DGGITQSPKYLFRKEGQNVTLSCEQNLNHDAMYWYRQDPGQGLRLIYYSQIVNDFQKGDIAEGYSVSREKKESFPLTVTSAQKNPTAFYLCASSMGFGNTEAFFGQGTRLTVV.

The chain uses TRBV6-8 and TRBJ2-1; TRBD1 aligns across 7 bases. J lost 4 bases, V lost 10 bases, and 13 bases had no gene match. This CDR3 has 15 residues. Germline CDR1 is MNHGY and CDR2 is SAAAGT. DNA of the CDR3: TGTGCCATCAGACACCAGACAGGGAAATACAATGAGCAGTTCTTC. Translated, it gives CAIRHQTGKYNEQFF.

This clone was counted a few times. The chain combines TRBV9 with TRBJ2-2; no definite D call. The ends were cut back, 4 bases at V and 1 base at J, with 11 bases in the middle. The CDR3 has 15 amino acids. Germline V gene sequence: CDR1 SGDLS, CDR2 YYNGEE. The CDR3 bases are TGTGCCAGCAGCCCGGCCCCCTGGAACACCGGGGAGCTGTTTTTT. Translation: CASSPAPWNTGELFF.

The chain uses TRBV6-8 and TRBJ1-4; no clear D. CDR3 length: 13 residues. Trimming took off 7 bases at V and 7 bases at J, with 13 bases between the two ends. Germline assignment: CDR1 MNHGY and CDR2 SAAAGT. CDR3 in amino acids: CASTPSGSEKLFF. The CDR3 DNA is TGTGCCAGCACCCCTTCGGGGAGTGAAAAACTGTTTTTT.

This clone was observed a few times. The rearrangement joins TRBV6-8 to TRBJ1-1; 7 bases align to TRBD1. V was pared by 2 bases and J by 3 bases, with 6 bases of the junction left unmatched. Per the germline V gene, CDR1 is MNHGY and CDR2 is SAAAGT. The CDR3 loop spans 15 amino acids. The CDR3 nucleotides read TGTGCCAGCAGTTACAAGGGGGCGCGGGACACTGAAGCTTTCTTT. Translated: CASSYKGARDTEAFF.

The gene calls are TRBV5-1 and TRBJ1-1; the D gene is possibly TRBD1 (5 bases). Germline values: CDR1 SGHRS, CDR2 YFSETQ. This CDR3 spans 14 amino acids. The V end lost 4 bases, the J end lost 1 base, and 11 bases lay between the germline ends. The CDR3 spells CASSASGGNTEAFF. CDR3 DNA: TGCGCCAGCAGCGCATCCGGGGGGAACACTGAAGCTTTCTTT.

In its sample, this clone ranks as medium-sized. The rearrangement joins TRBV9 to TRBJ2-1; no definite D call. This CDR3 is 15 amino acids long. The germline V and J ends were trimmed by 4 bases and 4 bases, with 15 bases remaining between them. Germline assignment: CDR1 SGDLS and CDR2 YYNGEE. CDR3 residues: CASSPSNPDYNEQFF. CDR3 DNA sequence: TGTGCCAGCAGCCCAAGTAATCCGGATTACAATGAGCAGTTCTTC.

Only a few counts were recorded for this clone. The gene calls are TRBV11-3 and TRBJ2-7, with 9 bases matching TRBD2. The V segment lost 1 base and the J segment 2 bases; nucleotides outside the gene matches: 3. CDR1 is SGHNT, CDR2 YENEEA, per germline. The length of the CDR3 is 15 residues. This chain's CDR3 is CASSLGLAGTYEQYF. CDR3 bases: TGTGCCAGCAGCTTAGGGCTAGCGGGGACCTACGAGCAGTACTTC.

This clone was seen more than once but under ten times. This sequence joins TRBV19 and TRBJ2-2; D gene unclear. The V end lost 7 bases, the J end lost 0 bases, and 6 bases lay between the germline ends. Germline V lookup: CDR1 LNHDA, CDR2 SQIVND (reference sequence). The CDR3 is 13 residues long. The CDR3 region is CASTDANTGELFF. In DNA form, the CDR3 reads TGTGCCAGTACGGACGCGAACACCGGGGAGCTGTTTTTT.

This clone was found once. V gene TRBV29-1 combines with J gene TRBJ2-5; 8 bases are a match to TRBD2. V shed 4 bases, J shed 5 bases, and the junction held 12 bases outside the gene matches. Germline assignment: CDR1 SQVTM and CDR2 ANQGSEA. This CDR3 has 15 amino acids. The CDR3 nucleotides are TGCAGCGTTGTGACTAACGGGGGGGCCGGGGAGACCCAGTACTTC. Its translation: CSVVTNGGAGETQYF.

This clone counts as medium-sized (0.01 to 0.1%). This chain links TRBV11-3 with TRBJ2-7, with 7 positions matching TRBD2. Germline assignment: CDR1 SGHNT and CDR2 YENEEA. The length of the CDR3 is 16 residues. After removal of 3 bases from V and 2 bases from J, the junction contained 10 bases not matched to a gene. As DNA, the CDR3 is TGTGCCAGCAGCTTGAAGGGGACTAATGGGCCCTACGAGCAGTACTTC. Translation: CASSLKGTNGPYEQYF.